The 32 T cell receptor beta chains below come from one sample, sequenced in a study of T-cell memory formation after mild COVID-19. TCRdb re-derived calls from the 5' RACE reads in MiXCR, one entry per CDR3 protein. This sample has about 560,000 distinct CDR3 sequences; 17% occur once, and the top ten carry less than 10%. Sequenced material: PBMCs or a T cell subset sorted from them (not recorded which). The receptors were gathered from an adult woman who had mild COVID-19 (a few samples of this study predate the infection). Cell type and time point are not known.

This clonotype was counted only a few times. The V and J genes are TRBV5-6 and TRBJ2-3; tentatively, D is TRBD2 (6 bases). The CDR3 extends over 14 amino acids. V dropped 2 bases and J dropped 6 bases, with 13 bases sitting between them. CDR1 and CDR2 (germline): SGHDT, YYEEEE. The CDR3 nucleotides are TGTGCCAGCAGCTTAGGAGGGGTTCTGGATACGCAGTATTTT. Amino acid sequence: CASSLGGVLDTQYF.

For this clonotype: A read error may produce the germline difference seen at one junction end. V and J are TRBV4-1 and TRBJ1-1, with D possibly TRBD1 on 5 matching bases. Germline V lookup: CDR1 MGHRA, CDR2 YSYEKL. The CDR3 length is 15 residues. CDR3 in amino acids: CASSQEEAGNTQAFF. CDR3 sequence (DNA): TGCGCCAGCAGCCAAGAGGAGGCAGGGAACACTCAAGCTTTCTTT.

This clonotype has more than one count but fewer than ten. The chain links TRBV12-3 or TRBV12-4 to TRBJ2-7; 7 nucleotides match TRBD1. J gave up 1 base and V 5 bases, and 5 bases lay outside the gene matches. This CDR3 is 14 amino acids long. The CDR3 spells CASSTRDRSYEQYF. CDR3 DNA: TGTGCCAGCAGTACCCGGGACAGATCCTACGAGCAGTACTTC.

The chain carries TRBV10-3 and TRBJ2-1; D may be TRBD1 or TRBD2 (5 bases each). V lost 6 bases to trimming and J lost 3 bases, with 15 bases between them. The CDR3 length is 15 residues. Germline loops: CDR1 ENHRY, CDR2 SYGVKD. The CDR3 loop is CAISPGAAGYNEQFF. CDR3 coding DNA: TGTGCCATCAGCCCCGGGGCGGCTGGCTACAATGAGCAGTTCTTC.

This clonotype occurred a few times. This chain uses TRBV24-1 with TRBJ1-1; D is undetermined. V lost 2 bases, J lost 0 bases, and 3 bases lay in between. The CDR3 extends over 13 amino acids. Germline-derived CDR1 and CDR2 are KGHDR and SFDVKD. The CDR3 protein is CATSDWMNTEAFF. The CDR3 nucleotides read TGTGCCACCAGTGATTGGATGAACACTGAAGCTTTCTTT.

In its sample, this clonotype was seen a few times. The chain employs TRBV4-1 and TRBJ2-1; TRBD2 matches 7 bases. The germline gives CDR1 MGHRA, CDR2 YSYEKL. The CDR3 spans 14 residues. With V trimmed by 0 bases and J by 10 bases, 6 bases remained unmatched. CDR3 nucleotide sequence: TGCGCCAGCAGCCAAGATTCGCGAGCGGGGGAGCAGTTCTTC. It encodes CASSQDSRAGEQFF.

The rearrangement uses TRBV29-1 and TRBJ2-7, with 11 bases that match TRBD1. Germline CDR1 SQVTM, CDR2 ANQGSEA. V trimming: 7 bases; J trimming: 4 bases; junction bases outside the gene matches: 6. The CDR3 is made up of 13 amino acids. The CDR3 region is CSARTGGGYEQYF. The CDR3 DNA is TGCAGCGCTCGGACAGGGGGCGGTTACGAGCAGTACTTC.

This clonotype was counted between two and nine times. The rearrangement joins TRBV6-5 to TRBJ1-3; D remains unclear. The CDR3 is made up of 15 amino acids. Trimming cost V 6 bases and J 2 bases, with 14 bases left between them. From germline, CDR1 is MNHEY and CDR2 SVGAGI. The CDR3 bases are TGTGCCAGCAGCCCCGGGGTGAGGGCTGGAAACACCATATATTTT. It specifies CASSPGVRAGNTIYF.

V gene TRBV7-9 combines with J gene TRBJ1-2, with TRBD1 identical over 10 bases. CDR1 SEHNR and CDR2 FQNEAQ come from the germline V gene (reference sequence). Germline trimming cut 5 bases from V and 8 bases from J; bases unmatched to any gene: 8. The CDR3 is 14 residues long. CDR3 sequence (DNA): TGTGCCAGCAGCACACCCGGGACAGGGGACGGCTACACCTTC. Its protein is CASSTPGTGDGYTF.

The chain carries TRBV12-3 or TRBV12-4 and TRBJ1-1, with 7 nucleotides matching TRBD1. With V trimmed by 6 bases and J by 2 bases, 9 bases remained unmatched. This CDR3 is built from 15 residues. The CDR3 DNA sequence: TGTGCCAGCAGAAATCCCGGGACAGCAAACACTGAAGCTTTCTTT. It yields the protein CASRNPGTANTEAFF.

In this sample, this clonotype turned up a few times. At one end, the junction sequence differs from germline, possibly due to a read error. The CDR3 region is CASSVSGNAGELFF. CDR3 nucleotide sequence: TGTGCCAGCAGCGTAAGCGGGAACGCCGGGGAGCTGTTTTTT. The chain has TRBV7-2 and TRBJ2-2; TRBD2 matches 7 bases. Looked up from germline, CDR1 is SGHTA and CDR2 is FQGNSA. This CDR3 spans 14 amino acids.

CDR3 coding DNA: TGTGCCAGCAGCTTGCCCCCCGGGGGTACAGATACGCAGTATTTT. The encoded protein is CASSLPPGGTDTQYF. This rearrangement joins TRBV7-2 to TRBJ2-3, with D possibly matching TRBD2 (6 bases). This CDR3 has 15 residues. V was shortened by 3 bases and J by 3 bases, with 13 bases between the two germline ends. CDR1 and CDR2 (germline): SGHTA, FQGNSA.

V is TRBV12-3 or TRBV12-4 and J is TRBJ2-1; D may be TRBD1 (6 bases). The CDR3 has 17 residues. Trimming stripped 6 bases from V and 4 bases from J, with 22 bases between. CDR3 sequence reads: CASRLTQGTAIYNEQFF. The CDR3, as DNA: TGTGCCAGCAGACTAACACAGGGAACCGCCATATACAATGAGCAGTTCTTC.

There are a few counts of this clonotype. The CDR3 bases are TGCGCCAGCAGCTTGATGGAAACAGAACAAGAGACCCAGTACTTC. Amino acid sequence: CASSLMETEQETQYF. The chain has TRBV5-1 and TRBJ2-5; D remains ambiguous. Trimming stripped 1 base from V and 2 bases from J, with 12 bases between. This CDR3 contains 15 residues. CDR1 is SGHRS and CDR2 is YFSETQ in the germline V gene.

This clonotype was counted at least ten times. J is TRBJ2-5 and V is TRBV12-3 or TRBV12-4; D is undetermined. With 0 bases removed from V and 6 bases from J, the gap between germline ends came to 5 bases. The CDR3 is 12 residues long. The CDR3 DNA reads as TGTGCCAGCAGTTTAGCTGGACAGACCCAGTACTTC. This sequence encodes CASSLAGQTQYF.

The V call is TRBV2, the J call TRBJ2-5, with 10 bases matching TRBD1. This CDR3 comprises 14 residues. Germline CDR1 SNHLY, CDR2 FYNNEI. The J segment lost 10 bases and the V segment lost 1 base, leaving 6 bases of the junction unmatched. CDR3: CASSEDLGQGDQYF. The CDR3 DNA sequence: TGTGCCAGCAGTGAAGATCTTGGACAGGGGGACCAGTACTTC.

This clonotype was seen a handful of times. The chain has TRBV2 and TRBJ1-4; weak D call: TRBD1 (6 bases). This CDR3 is built from 15 residues. Trimming removed 7 bases from V and 0 bases from J, with 12 bases in between. Per the germline V gene, CDR1 is SNHLY and CDR2 is FYNNEI. CDR3 region: CASTMNRATNEKLFF. The CDR3 DNA is TGTGCCAGCACCATGAACAGGGCAACTAATGAAAAACTGTTTTTT. The variable domain in full, with the rest retrieved from reference TRBV2 and TRBJ1-4, is EPEVTQTPSHQVTQMGQEVILRCVPISNHLYFYWYRQILGQKVEFLVSFYNNEISEKSEIFDDQFSVERPDGSNFTLKIRSTKLEDSAMYFCASTMNRATNEKLFFGSGTQLSVL.

The chain couples TRBV25-1 to TRBJ2-5; D could derive from TRBD1 or TRBD2 (5 bases each). This CDR3 region has 15 residues. Germline lookup yields CDR1 MGHDK and CDR2 SYGVNS. The V end was cut by 3 bases, the J end by 5 bases, with 16 bases between. CDR3 region: CASSDTGTPWETQYF. CDR3 nucleotide sequence: TGTGCCAGCAGTGACACCGGGACGCCCTGGGAGACCCAGTACTTC.

This clonotype was detected a few times. The V gene is TRBV4-3, the J gene TRBJ2-1, with 7 bases lining up with TRBD2. The junction had 5 bases not matched to a gene; V was cut back by 0 bases and J by 3 bases. Germline CDR1 reads LGHNA; CDR2 reads YSLEER. This CDR3 is 16 amino acids long. The CDR3 loop is CASSQDREAVYNEQFF. CDR3 nucleotides: TGCGCCAGCAGCCAAGATCGGGAGGCGGTCTACAATGAGCAGTTCTTC.

This clonotype has just a few counts. The V call is TRBV3-1, the J call TRBJ1-5; D remains ambiguous. This CDR3 is built from 14 residues. Trimming pared 0 bases from V and 6 bases from J, leaving 9 bases between. Per germline, CDR1 LGHDT and CDR2 YNNKEL (reference sequence). In DNA form, the CDR3 reads TGTGCCAGCAGCCAAGATATGGGATTTCAGCCCCAGCATTTT. Amino acid sequence: CASSQDMGFQPQHF. The entire variable domain, with the rest obtained from reference TRBV3-1 and TRBJ1-5, is as follows: DTAVSQTPKYLVTQMGNDKSIKCEQNLGHDTMYWYKQDSKKFLKIMFSYNNKELIINETVPNRFSPKSPDKAHLNLHINSLELGDSAVYFCASSQDMGFQPQHFGDGTRLSIL.

The CDR3 reads CASSKSGTGPTYEQYF. CDR3 bases: TGTGCCAGCAGCAAGAGCGGGACAGGGCCCACCTACGAGCAGTACTTC. This chain uses TRBV7-8 with TRBJ2-7; 9 nucleotides line up with TRBD1. Germline loops: CDR1 SGHVS, CDR2 FQNEAQ. There are 16 residues in the CDR3. V lost 5 bases to trimming and J lost 2 bases; unmatched junction nucleotides: 10.

This clonotype was recorded a few times. V and J are TRBV6-2 or TRBV6-3 and TRBJ2-1; 8 bases map to TRBD2. Germline trimming cut 5 bases from V and 10 bases from J; bases unmatched to any gene: 7. This CDR3 has 13 amino acids. The germline CDR1 and CDR2 sequences are MNHEY and SVGEGT. CDR3 sequence: CASSTTWTSEQFF. The CDR3 DNA reads TGTGCCAGCAGTACCACATGGACTAGCGAGCAGTTCTTC.

Only a few counts were recorded for this clonotype. The chain combines TRBV6-5 with TRBJ2-2; 13 bases align to TRBD2. CDR1 is MNHEY, CDR2 SVGAGI, per germline. This CDR3 comprises 19 residues. V dropped 4 bases and J dropped 2; count of bases not matched to a gene: 10. CDR3 in amino acids: CASSFSGLAGPTNTGELFF. The DNA for the CDR3 is TGTGCCAGCAGTTTCTCGGGACTAGCGGGACCGACCAACACCGGGGAGCTGTTTTTT.

This clonotype was detected only a few times. The CDR3 nucleotides read TGTGCCAGCAGCCAAGATCGATCTGGGGCAGATACGCAGTATTTT. The encoded protein is CASSQDRSGADTQYF. J is TRBJ2-3 and V is TRBV4-2; D ambiguous. With 0 bases removed from V and 4 bases from J, the gap between germline ends came to 11 bases. The CDR3 is 15 residues long. CDR1 is LGHNA and CDR2 is YNFKEQ in the germline V gene.

This clonotype was detected only a few times. The V and J genes are TRBV29-1 and TRBJ2-3; D possibly matches TRBD1 or TRBD2 (5 bases each). The CDR3 covers 14 residues. V lost 2 bases to trimming and J lost 3 bases, with 12 bases between them. CDR1 SQVTM and CDR2 ANQGSEA come from the germline V gene. The CDR3: CSVEKSGRTDTQYF. The CDR3 DNA reads as TGCAGCGTTGAAAAGTCGGGGCGAACAGATACGCAGTATTTT.

There are a few counts of this clonotype. The chain couples TRBV6-2 or TRBV6-3 to TRBJ2-7; a weak D match, TRBD1 (6 bases). Trimming took off 7 bases at V and 1 base at J, with 20 bases between the two ends. This CDR3 has 16 residues. The germline V gene encodes CDR1 MNHEY and CDR2 SVGEGT. The CDR3 loop is CASNPAGRGSSYEQYF. The CDR3 coding sequence is TGTGCCAGCAACCCTGCTGGCAGGGGATCGTCCTACGAGCAGTACTTC.

The sample holds a few counts of this clonotype. The gene calls are TRBV10-3 and TRBJ1-2; TRBD1 matches 10 bases. This CDR3 has 14 amino acids. V was pared by 5 bases and J by 2 bases, with 2 bases of the junction left unmatched. Germline loops: CDR1 ENHRY, CDR2 SYGVKD. The CDR3 nucleotides read TGTGCCATCAGTCCGGGACAGGGGAACTATGGCTACACCTTC. Translation gives CAISPGQGNYGYTF.

The table lists this clonotype with a few counts. The chain links TRBV4-3 to TRBJ2-7, with TRBD2 matching over 9 bases. V trimming: 0 bases; J trimming: 3 bases; junction bases outside the gene matches: 6. This CDR3 region has 16 residues. Looked up from germline, CDR1 is LGHNA and CDR2 is YSLEER. The CDR3 sequence is CASSQDDLAGLYEQYF. The CDR3, as DNA: TGCGCCAGCAGCCAAGATGACCTAGCGGGACTCTACGAGCAGTACTTC.

This clonotype was observed many times. J is TRBJ2-5 and V is TRBV18, with D possibly matching TRBD1 (6 bases). Germline loops: CDR1 KGHSH, CDR2 LQKENI. Between the trimmed V and J ends, which lost 10 bases and 0 bases, there was a span of 18 bases. There are 15 residues in the CDR3. The CDR3 region is CATTMTQGYQETQYF. The DNA for the CDR3 is TGTGCCACCACCATGACTCAGGGGTACCAAGAGACCCAGTACTTC. The variable domain in full, with the rest retrieved from reference TRBV18 and TRBJ2-5, is NAGVMQNPRHLVRRRGQEARLRCSPMKGHSHVYWYRQLPEEGLKFMVYLQKENIIDESGMPKERFSAEFPKEGPSILRIQQVVRGDSAAYFCATTMTQGYQETQYFGPGTRLLVL.

The sample holds many counts of this clonotype. J is TRBJ2-7 and V is TRBV9; 9 nucleotides agree with TRBD1. The CDR3 extends over 15 amino acids. CDR1 SGDLS and CDR2 YYNGEE come from the germline V gene. V was clipped by 4 bases and J by 6 bases; unmatched bases: 11. CDR3 sequence reads: CASSLLGDRDGEQYF. CDR3 DNA: TGTGCCAGCAGCCTCTTGGGGGACAGGGACGGCGAGCAGTACTTC. Full variable domain (outside the CDR3, taken from reference TRBV9 and TRBJ2-7): DSGVTQTPKHLITATGQRVTLRCSPRSGDLSVYWYQQSLDQGLQFLIQYYNGEERAKGNILERFSAQQFPDLHSELNLSSLELGDSALYFCASSLLGDRDGEQYFGPGTRLTVT.

This clonotype was seen a handful of times. The chain uses TRBV3-1 and TRBJ1-1; no clear D gene. The germline V gene has CDR1 LGHDT and CDR2 YNNKEL (reference sequence). The CDR3 covers 16 residues. V lost 0 bases and J lost 1, with 12 bases in between. CDR3 protein: CASSQDRAGRNTEAFF. The CDR3 DNA sequence: TGTGCCAGCAGCCAAGATCGGGCAGGCCGGAACACTGAAGCTTTCTTT. Looking up the rest from reference TRBV3-1 and TRBJ1-1 gives the full variable domain: DTAVSQTPKYLVTQMGNDKSIKCEQNLGHDTMYWYKQDSKKFLKIMFSYNNKELIINETVPNRFSPKSPDKAHLNLHINSLELGDSAVYFCASSQDRAGRNTEAFFGQGTRLTVV.

There are a few counts of this clonotype. This rearrangement joins TRBV2 to TRBJ1-3, with no clear D. CDR3 length: 16 residues. Germline CDR1 reads SNHLY; CDR2 reads FYNNEI. V dropped 3 bases and J dropped 0 bases, with 12 bases sitting between them. The CDR3 coding sequence is TGTGCCAGCAGTGAGTGGACGGTGAGCTCTGGAAACACCATATATTTT. This codes for CASSEWTVSSGNTIYF.